Each of the 7 T cell receptor beta chains below was sequenced from the same sample in a study of shared clonotypes between healthy human individuals. TCRdb's table, derived via immunoSEQ multiplex PCR, lists solely in-frame clones and lacks some. The data contain about 580,000 clones, 95% to 98% of them singletons. Naivety among CD8 cells was defined by CD45RO negativity and positive CCR7 selection, thereby excluding terminally differentiated effector memory CD45RA+ cells. The sample comprised naive CD8+ T cells sorted from blood. The source is a man aged 30-40 years in good health.

About this clone: This same CDR3 is encoded by further DNA sequences in the sample. The chain has TRBV19 and TRBJ2-1; D is undetermined. The CDR3 is 11 amino acids. Trimming left V 1 base short and J 10 bases short, with 5 bases between. In germline, CDR1 is LNHDA, CDR2 SQIVND (reference sequence). The CDR3 coding sequence is TGTGCCAGTAGTATAGGGCCGGAGCAGTTCTTC. Amino acid sequence: CASSIGPEQFF.

The chain recombines TRBV6-5 with TRBJ2-3; unclear D gene. Per the germline V gene, CDR1 is MNHEY and CDR2 is SVGAGI. CDR3 length: 15 amino acids. V was shortened by 0 bases and J by 2 bases, with 9 bases between the two germline ends. DNA for the CDR3: TGTGCCAGCAGTTACTCGAGTGCTCTCACAGATACGCAGTATTTT. Its protein is CASSYSSALTDTQYF.

The chain couples TRBV5-6 to TRBJ2-1, with TRBD2 identical over 15 bases. The CDR3 has 15 amino acids. Germline V lookup: CDR1 SGHDT, CDR2 YYEEEE. V gave up 3 bases and J gave up 8 bases; unmatched junction bases: 3. CDR3 in amino acids: CASSYGTSGRYEQFF. CDR3 coding DNA: TGTGCCAGCAGCTACGGGACTAGCGGGAGGTATGAGCAGTTCTTC. Full variable domain (missing parts from reference TRBV5-6 and TRBJ2-1): DAGVTQSPTHLIKTRGQQVTLRCSPKSGHDTVSWYQQALGQGPQFIFQYYEEEERQRGNFPDRFSGHQFPNYSSELNVNALLLGDSALYLCASSYGTSGRYEQFFGPGTRLTVL.

The table lists this clone with a count of one. The V and J genes are TRBV5-1 and TRBJ2-7; TRBD1 is a possible D gene (5 bases). V lost 4 bases, J lost 5 bases, and 19 bases lay in between. The germline V gene encodes CDR1 SGHRS and CDR2 YFSETQ. The CDR3 covers 15 residues. CDR3 protein: CASSGRPGSFDEQYF. CDR3 in DNA: TGCGCCAGCAGCGGCCGTCCAGGGTCTTTCGACGAGCAGTACTTC.

Concerning this clone itself: The junction departs from germline at one end; a sequencing error may be responsible. The chain combines TRBV7-7 with TRBJ2-5, with D perhaps matching TRBD1 or TRBD2 (5 bases each). The CDR3 totals 15 residues. Per germline, CDR1 SSHAT and CDR2 FNYEAQ (reference sequence). The CDR3 DNA reads as TGTGCTAGCAGCTGGAGTGGGGAGAGGGGAGAGACCCAGTACTTC. It translates to CASSWSGERGETQYF.

The gene calls are TRBV6-5 and TRBJ2-7; D remains ambiguous. V lost 4 bases and J 5 bases, leaving 6 bases between the germline ends. The CDR3 spans 11 residues. The germline V gene has CDR1 MNHEY and CDR2 SVGAGI. CDR3 region: CASSWLDEQYF. The CDR3 DNA is TGTGCCAGCAGTTGGCTAGACGAGCAGTACTTC.

The V and J genes are TRBV7-6 and TRBJ2-7; D gene unclear. V was pared by 1 base and J by 6 bases, with 10 bases between. The CDR3 contains 13 residues. Germline-derived CDR1 and CDR2 are SGHVS and FNYEAQ. The CDR3 bases are TGTGCCAGCAGCTTAGTTAAGGCAGTCGAGCAGTACTTC. It is translated as CASSLVKAVEQYF.